A selection of T cell receptor beta chains follows, all from one sample in a study of OX40 agonist ivuxolimab in advanced cancers. Only in-frame clones appear in the TCRdb table, and some are missing; sequencing was by immunoSEQ multiplex PCR. The sample lists some 80,000 clones, roughly 81% occurring once. The sample was CD4+ or CD8+ T cells sorted from blood, taken in a trial of the OX40 agonist ivuxolimab. Every receptor here comes from an adult with an advanced solid tumor such as melanoma, head and neck, liver or kidney cancer. Both conserved end residues are part of each CDR3. Fields, in order: J gene, V gene, clone size, D gene, CDR3 DNA, CDR3 protein. A D gene is named only where the DNA matches it firmly. A clone size is listed for some rows: how often the clone was seen (once, few, many), or a class if it is expanded.

>TRBJ2-7|TRBV5-1|many|TRBD2
TGCGCCAGCAGCCAAGGACTAGCGCCCTACGAGCAGTACTTC
CASSQGLAPYEQYF
>TRBJ2-3|TRBV11-3|NA|NA
TGTGCCAGCAGCTTACACGCAGATACGCAGTATTTT
CASSLHADTQYF
>TRBJ2-2|TRBV6-6|NA|NA
TGTGCCAGCAGTTACTCGCCCCTCCAGCCCGGGGAGCTGTTTTTT
CASSYSPLQPGELFF
>TRBJ2-1|TRBV28|few|TRBD2
TGTGCCAGCAGCCTAGGGAGGGTAGGAAATGAGCAGTTCTTC
CASSLGRVGNEQFF
>TRBJ2-7|TRBV2|NA|NA
TGTGCCAGCAGTGACATCGACGAGCAGTACTTC
CASSDIDEQYF
>TRBJ2-2|TRBV19|many|NA
TGTGCCAGTAGTCGAAGGAACACCGGGGAGCTGTTTTTT
CASSRRNTGELFF
>TRBJ1-6|TRBV5-6|NA|TRBD1
TGTGCCAGCAGCTTCGGAACAGGGGGCCATGGATCACCCCTCCACTTT
CASSFGTGGHGSPLHF
>TRBJ1-2|TRBV2|few|NA
TGTGCCAGCAGTGAGAGTCAGAACTATGGCTACACCTTC
CASSESQNYGYTF
>TRBJ2-7|TRBV5-1|NA|NA
TGCGCCAGCAGCCGGGACGGCTCCTACGAGCAGTACTTC
CASSRDGSYEQYF
>TRBJ1-1|TRBV29-1|few|NA
TGCAGCGTTGAAGCAACAGTTTATGAAGCTTTCTTT
CSVEATVYEAFF
>TRBJ2-5|TRBV18|NA|NA
TGTGCCAGCTCACCGCAAAGGACTGCCCTAGGCGTGGAGACCCAGTACTTC
CASSPQRTALGVETQYF
>TRBJ2-1|TRBV27|NA|NA
TGTGCCAGCAGTTCGGTTGGCAATGAGCAGTTCTTC
CASSSVGNEQFF
>TRBJ2-5|TRBV19|NA|TRBD2
TGTGCCAGTAGTATAGAAACGGTAGCGGGATGGGGTGAGACCCAGTACTTC
CASSIETVAGWGETQYF
>TRBJ2-2|TRBV7-9|few|NA
TGTGCCAGCAGCTTCGAGACAGCGAACACCGGGGAGCTGTTTTTT
CASSFETANTGELFF
>TRBJ1-2|TRBV19|NA|NA
TGTGCCAGTAGTCTCGGACAAGGACTTAACTATGGCTACACCTTC
CASSLGQGLNYGYTF
>TRBJ2-1|TRBV6-4|NA|TRBD2
TGTGCCAGCAGTTACTCGGGACTAGCGGGAGGGCAGGATGAGCAGTTCTTC
CASSYSGLAGGQDEQFF